Listed below are T cell receptor beta chains from one sample, sequenced in a study of cytomegalovirus exposure and HLA in healthy donors. The data were produced by immunoSEQ multiplex PCR, yet TCRdb's version contains in-frame clones alone and is incomplete. The table has around 180,000 clones, over 75% seen once. The sample consisted of PBMCs. Every receptor here comes from a woman between 50 and 59 years old in good health and CMV-seronegative. The CDR3 runs from the conserved cysteine through the conserved F or W. Each record gives: D gene, clone size, V gene, J gene, CDR3 DNA, CDR3 protein. The D gene is left open where the match is weak. A row's size may be missing; if present it is once, few, many or a size class.

TRBD1,.,TRBV28,TRBJ2-5,TGTGCCAGCAGGCCAATGACCGGGACAGGCGTTCAAGAGACCCAGTACTTC,CASRPMTGTGVQETQYF
.,few,TRBV18,TRBJ2-7,TGTGCCAGCTCACCACCCGGTCGTTATGGCGAGCAGTACTTC,CASSPPGRYGEQYF
.,.,TRBV5-1,TRBJ2-6,TGCGCCAGCAGCCGGGACTCTGGGGCCAACGTCCTGACTTTC,CASSRDSGANVLTF
TRBD2,.,TRBV7-7,TRBJ2-5,TGTGCTAGCACCGGGAGGGAGGGAGAGACCCAGTACTTC,CASTGREGETQYF
.,.,TRBV21-1,TRBJ2-1,TGTGCCAGCAACTTTCTCCTCCGGGACAGCCCCAATGAGCAGTTCTTC,CASNFLLRDSPNEQFF
.,.,TRBV16,TRBJ2-7,TGTGCCAGCAACCCGGGGGACGGTGGGAGCTCCTACGAGCAGTACTTC,CASNPGDGGSSYEQYF
.,.,TRBV29-1,TRBJ1-4,TGCAGCGTTGGGCTACAGGCTTCTCGGAAACTGTTTTTT,CSVGLQASRKLFF
.,.,TRBV25-1,TRBJ1-6,TGTGCCAGCTTCATGAAACCAGGCTTTTATAATTCACCCCTCCACTTT,CASFMKPGFYNSPLHF
.,.,TRBV15,TRBJ2-3,TGTGCCACCAGCAGAGAGTTGGGGGGGCGGGCAGGAGATACGCAGTATTTT,CATSRELGGRAGDTQYF
.,.,TRBV16,TRBJ1-2,TGTGCCAGCAGCCAAAGTCGGCAGGATAACTATGGCTACACCTTC,CASSQSRQDNYGYTF
TRBD2,.,TRBV2,TRBJ2-5,TGTGCCAGCAGTGAAAACGGGAGGGCGGGAGAGACCCAGTACTTC,CASSENGRAGETQYF
.,.,TRBV5-6,TRBJ2-7,TGTGCCAGCAGCTGGCCCCGGGACTTCACCTACGAGCAGTACTTC,CASSWPRDFTYEQYF
TRBD1,.,TRBV27,TRBJ2-7,TGTGCCAGCAGTCCACCGCCGGGACAGGGCAACTACGAGCAGTACTTC,CASSPPPGQGNYEQYF
.,.,TRBV6-1,TRBJ1-1,TGTGCCAGCAGTGTAAGGGGGGGTGGGCTAGCTTTCTTT,CASSVRGGGLAFF
.,few,TRBV30,TRBJ2-7,TGTGCCTGGAGATCTCCAGGGGTCTACGAGCAGTACTTC,CAWRSPGVYEQYF
.,few,TRBV28,TRBJ2-7,TGTGCCAGCAGTTTGTCGGGCTACGAGCAGTACTTC,CASSLSGYEQYF
.,.,TRBV5-8,TRBJ2-2,TGTGCCAGCAGCCGTACGGTCGGGGAGCTGTTTTTT,CASSRTVGELFF
.,once,TRBV4-2,TRBJ1-5,TGTGCCAGCAGCCAAGGGGGGGATCAGCCCCAGCATTTT,CASSQGGDQPQHF
TRBD2,once,TRBV5-1,TRBJ2-1,TGCGCCAGCAGCCAAAGCGGGAGGGCTAATGAGCAGTTCTTC,CASSQSGRANEQFF
.,.,TRBV5-4,TRBJ2-7,TGTGCCAGCAGCCCCGCGGTAAGCTACGAGCAGTACTTC,CASSPAVSYEQYF
.,.,TRBV4-2,TRBJ2-2,TGTGCCAGCAGCCCCCTCAGGGGAACCGGGGAGCTGTTTTTT,CASSPLRGTGELFF
.,.,TRBV29-1,TRBJ1-5,TGCAGCGTTGGCGGGGTGGGTTCGGGTCAGCCCCAGCATTTT,CSVGGVGSGQPQHF
.,.,TRBV14,TRBJ2-7,TGTGCCAGCAGCCAAACACTAGGGATCGTCCACGAGCAGTACTTC,CASSQTLGIVHEQYF
.,.,TRBV29-1,TRBJ2-1,TGCAGCGTTGCCTACAGGGAACTCAATGAGCAGTTCTTC,CSVAYRELNEQFF